In this sample, the clone carrying this T cell receptor beta chain turned up a few times. One entry per CDR3 protein results from TCRdb running MiXCR on the 5' RACE reads. The top ten hold roughly a fifth of the sample, which has about 240,000 distinct CDR3 sequences, approximately 9% seen once. Germline V gene lookup returns CDR1 SGHTS and CDR2 YDEGEE. Between the trimmed V and J ends, which lost 1 base and 5 bases, there was a span of 15 bases. The CDR3 loop spans 16 amino acids. These data come from a study of T-cell memory formation after mild COVID-19. Study background: TCR clusters were largely donor specific.

This clonotype was obtained from a man aged 18 to 30 who had mild COVID-19 (a few samples of this study predate the infection). Cell type and time point are not known. This rearrangement joins TRBV5-8 to TRBJ2-2; tentatively, D is TRBD2 (7 bases). The sequencing input was PBMCs or a T cell subset sorted from them (not recorded which). The CDR3 DNA sequence: TGTGCCAGCAGCTTGCCCCCGGGGGGCGGGACCGGGGAGCTGTTTTTT. Translation: CASSLPPGGGTGELFF.